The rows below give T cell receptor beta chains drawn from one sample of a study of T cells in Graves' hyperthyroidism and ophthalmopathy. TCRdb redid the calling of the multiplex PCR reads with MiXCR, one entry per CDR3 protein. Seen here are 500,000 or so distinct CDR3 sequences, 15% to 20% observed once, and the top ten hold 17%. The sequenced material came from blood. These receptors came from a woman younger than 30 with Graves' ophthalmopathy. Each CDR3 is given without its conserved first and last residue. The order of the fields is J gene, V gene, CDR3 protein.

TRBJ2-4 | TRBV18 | ASSPGQIDIQY
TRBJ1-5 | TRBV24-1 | ATSDIMGPH
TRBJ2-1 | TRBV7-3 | ASSRRGLAGGPVNNEQF
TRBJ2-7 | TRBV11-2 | ASSLVGNYEQY
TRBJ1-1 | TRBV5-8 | ASSSNTENTEAF
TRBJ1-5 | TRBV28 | ASSQTPPHSQH
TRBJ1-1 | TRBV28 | ATRDRENTEAF
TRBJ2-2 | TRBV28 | ASSLARDGNTGELF
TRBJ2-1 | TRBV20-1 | SPLAGASYNEQF
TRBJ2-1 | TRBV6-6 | ASSYSMAGEQF
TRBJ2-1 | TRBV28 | ASGASGTGNRNEQF
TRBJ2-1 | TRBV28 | ASSFQDSIYNEQF
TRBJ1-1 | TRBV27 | ASSLGVGGEAF
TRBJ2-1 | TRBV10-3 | AIGEGAEEQF
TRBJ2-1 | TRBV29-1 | SVEGSDTSSYNEQF
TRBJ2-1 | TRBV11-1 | ASSLGRQGATYNEQF
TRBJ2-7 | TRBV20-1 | SATMGSGFSYEQY
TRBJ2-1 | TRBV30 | AWSTSGGAIYNEQF
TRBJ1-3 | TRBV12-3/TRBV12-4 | ASSQPPGRLNTIY
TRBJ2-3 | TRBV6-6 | ASSYRAASGVTDTQY
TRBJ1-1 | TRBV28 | ASITSGRVGTEAF
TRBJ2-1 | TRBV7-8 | ASSYQTSGAREQF
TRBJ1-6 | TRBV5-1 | ASSLAKWAEDSPLH
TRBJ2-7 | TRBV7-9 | ASSSYGSTGPLVSWDEQY
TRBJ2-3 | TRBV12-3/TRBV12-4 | ASSHDRGIDTQY
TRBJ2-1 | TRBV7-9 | ASSFQLAGGSQF
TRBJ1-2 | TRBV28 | ASSPGQGNYGYT
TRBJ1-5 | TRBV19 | ASSIISGRGRSNQPQH
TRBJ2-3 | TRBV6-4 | ASSDGLATDTQY
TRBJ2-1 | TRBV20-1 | SAPSEGGTYNEQF
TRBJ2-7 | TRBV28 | ASSFEQGWAYEQY
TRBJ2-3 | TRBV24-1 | ATSDQIGSNADTQY
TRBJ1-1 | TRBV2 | ASSAQQGMNTEAF
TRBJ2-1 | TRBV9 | ASSVETSGANEQF
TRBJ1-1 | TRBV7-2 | ASSHSVPGTEAF
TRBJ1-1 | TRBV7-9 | ASSSLGQGRMNTEAF
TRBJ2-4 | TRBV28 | ASSSGLAGEGDIQY
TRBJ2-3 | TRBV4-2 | ASSQRPADTQY
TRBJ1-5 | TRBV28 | ASRTGTGTIWPQH
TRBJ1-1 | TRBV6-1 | ASTLGTANTEAF
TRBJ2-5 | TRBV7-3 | ASSTPEEGPQETQY
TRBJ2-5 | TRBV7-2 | ASSRDRLLETQY
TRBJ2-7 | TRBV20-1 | SARGTGTPYEQY
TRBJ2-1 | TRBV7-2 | ARSPGSSYNEQF
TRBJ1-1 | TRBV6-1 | ASSHGGRSEAF
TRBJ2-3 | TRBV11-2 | ASSPVGEDTQY
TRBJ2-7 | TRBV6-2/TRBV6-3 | ASSYDRGSPYEQY
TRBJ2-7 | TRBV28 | ASSSLGAHEQY
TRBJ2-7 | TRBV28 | ASSENSRADEQY
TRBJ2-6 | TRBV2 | ASSDQGRISGANVLT
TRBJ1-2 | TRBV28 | ASLEGQGGGYT
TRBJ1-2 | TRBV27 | ASSLSAASGLGYT
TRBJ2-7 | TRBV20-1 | SAKGLAGGVDHEQY
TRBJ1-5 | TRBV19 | ASSMVASGNQPQH
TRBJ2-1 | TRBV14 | ASSQIYRGPSYNEQF
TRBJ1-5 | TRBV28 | ASSLLALQASNQPQH
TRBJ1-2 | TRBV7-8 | ASSLALVGKGYT